Below are 27 T cell receptor beta chains sequenced from a single sample in a study of CD8 T cells in ankylosing spondylitis. TCRdb called the 5' RACE reads again in MiXCR, with one record for every CDR3 protein. Of approximately 90,000 distinct CDR3 sequences detected, roughly 8.3% appear once; the ten largest clones hold nearly 10%. Sequencing was done on a sample of blood, either unsorted or a sorted T cell fraction (not recorded which). The receptors were sampled from a male donor with ankylosing spondylitis or in good health (not recorded which).

Only a few counts were recorded for this clonotype. CDR3 sequence reads: CASSFSEPSSTDTQYF. For the CDR3, the DNA is TGTGCCAGCAGCTTTTCCGAGCCAAGTTCAACGGATACGCAGTATTTT. This rearrangement joins TRBV7-9 to TRBJ2-3, with D hard to call. The V gene's germline CDR1 is SEHNR and CDR2 FQNEAQ (reference sequence). The CDR3 consists of 16 residues. Trimming stripped 3 bases from V and 6 bases from J, with 19 bases between.

At least ten counts were recorded for this clonotype. V and J are TRBV10-2 and TRBJ2-2; either TRBD1 or TRBD2 may fit D (5 bases each). V was clipped by 4 bases and J by 10 bases, with 13 bases between them. The germline gives CDR1 WSHSY, CDR2 SAAADI. The CDR3 sequence is 13 residues long. The CDR3, as DNA: TGCGCCAGCAGTGTGCGAGGGGACGCGGAGCTGTTTTTT. Its protein is CASSVRGDAELFF.

This clonotype was seen more than once but under ten times. The chain is built from TRBV11-2 and TRBJ2-2; 9 nucleotides align to TRBD1. This CDR3 comprises 18 residues. Germline V lookup: CDR1 SGHAT, CDR2 FQNNGV. Trimming cost V 8 bases and J 2 bases; bases outside gene matches: 15. DNA of the CDR3: TGTGCCAGCCGCCGGTCCTTTACAGGGGGCCGTAACACCGGGGAGCTGTTTTTT. It is translated as CASRRSFTGGRNTGELFF.

In its sample, this clonotype was seen many times. The gene calls are TRBV7-6 and TRBJ2-2; D is unresolved. CDR1 is SGHVS, CDR2 FNYEAQ, per germline. This CDR3 is built from 13 residues. The V end was cut by 1 base, the J end by 7 bases, with 7 bases between. The CDR3 reads CASSLGYHGELFF. The DNA of the CDR3 is TGTGCCAGCAGCTTAGGCTATCACGGGGAGCTGTTTTTT.

In its sample, this clonotype was seen many times. This chain uses TRBV7-3 with TRBJ2-2; D is perhaps TRBD1 (6 bases). Trimming shortened V by 2 bases and J by 7 bases, and 11 bases separated the two germline ends. The germline gives CDR1 SGHTA, CDR2 FQGTGA. The CDR3 is 14 residues long. CDR3 sequence: CASSLLGAGGELFF. Written as DNA, the CDR3 is TGTGCCAGCAGCTTACTGGGGGCGGGCGGGGAGCTGTTTTTT.

At least ten counts were recorded for this clonotype. This chain uses TRBV20-1 with TRBJ1-6, with D maybe TRBD1 (6 bases). The germline CDR1 and CDR2 sequences are DFQATT and SNEGSKA (reference sequence). The V gene lost 1 base and the J gene lost 8 bases, with 9 bases spanning the gap. The CDR3 is 13 amino acids. The CDR3 region has the DNA TGCAGTGCTAGAGCCAGGGGTGATTCACCCCTCCACTTT. Encoded protein: CSARARGDSPLHF.

In this sample, this clonotype turned up many times. This chain links TRBV4-2 with TRBJ2-2; 8 nucleotides align to TRBD2. The V gene's germline CDR1 is LGHNA and CDR2 YNFKEQ. V dropped 0 bases and J dropped 6; count of bases not matched to a gene: 6. This CDR3 spans 16 amino acids. The CDR3 DNA reads as TGTGCCAGCAGCCAAGAAGGGACTAGTGTCGCCGGGGAGCTGTTTTTT. Translation gives CASSQEGTSVAGELFF.

This clonotype was seen repeatedly, ten times or more. The J gene is TRBJ1-1, the V gene TRBV5-5; possibly TRBD1 for D (5 bases). Trimming took 1 base from V and 4 from J, leaving 14 bases between them. This CDR3 region has 15 residues. The germline V gene encodes CDR1 SGHKS and CDR2 YYEKEE (reference sequence). Here the CDR3 DNA reads TGTGCCAGCAGCTTGTTAGGGGCCGGAAGCACTGAAGCTTTCTTT. The encoded protein is CASSLLGAGSTEAFF. The entire variable domain, with the rest obtained from reference TRBV5-5 and TRBJ1-1, is as follows: DAGVTQSPTHLIKTRGQQVTLRCSPISGHKSVSWYQQVLGQGPQFIFQYYEKEERGRGNFPDRFSARQFPNYSSELNVNALLLGDSALYLCASSLLGAGSTEAFFGQGTRLTVV.

J is TRBJ2-3 and V is TRBV20-1; D gene ambiguous. Trimming left V 4 bases short and J 1 base short, with 15 bases between. The germline V gene encodes CDR1 DFQATT and CDR2 SNEGSKA (reference sequence). This CDR3 is built from 15 residues. The CDR3 DNA follows: TGCAGTGCTAAACGCCTAAAGTCTGGCACAGATACGCAGTATTTT. This translates into CSAKRLKSGTDTQYF.

The sample holds many counts of this clonotype. This chain connects TRBV2 to TRBJ1-5; D not resolved. Trimming shortened V by 7 bases and J by 7 bases, and 20 bases separated the two germline ends. The germline V gene encodes CDR1 SNHLY and CDR2 FYNNEI. This CDR3 region has 15 residues. In DNA, the CDR3 is TGTGCCAGCACCCCTTCTCGGAGGGTCGAGCAGCCCCAGCATTTT. Its translation is CASTPSRRVEQPQHF.

This clonotype was seen many times. The chain has TRBV3-1 and TRBJ2-3; 8 bases agree with TRBD1. The V gene end was trimmed by 4 bases and the J gene end by 6 bases; junction bases not matched to a gene: 9. The CDR3 contains 15 residues. In germline, CDR1 is LGHDT, CDR2 YNNKEL (reference sequence). The CDR3 nucleotides read TGTGCCAGCAGCCTATTCGACAGGGGTGGCGATACGCAGTATTTT. Protein product: CASSLFDRGGDTQYF.

The CDR3 is CASSSRTYGAGELFF. The CDR3 nucleotides are TGTGCCAGCAGTTCCAGAACATACGGCGCCGGGGAGCTGTTTTTT. V gene TRBV12-3 or TRBV12-4 combines with J gene TRBJ2-2; D unresolved. The V end was cut by 4 bases, the J end by 6 bases, with 15 bases between. The CDR3 totals 15 residues.

This clonotype was observed at least ten times. This chain links TRBV4-3 with TRBJ2-6; D is perhaps TRBD2 (5 bases). Trimming took 2 bases from V and 0 from J, leaving 14 bases between them. Germline CDR1 LGHNA, CDR2 YSLEER. The CDR3 loop spans 18 amino acids. The CDR3 DNA reads TGCGCCAGCAGCCAAACCCTTGATCGGGGCTCTGGGGCCAACGTCCTGACTTTC. This codes for CASSQTLDRGSGANVLTF.

This clonotype was detected many times. The chain uses TRBV2 and TRBJ1-1, with 7 bases lining up with TRBD1. The germline V gene encodes CDR1 SNHLY and CDR2 FYNNEI. Trimming at V came to 5 bases and at J to 3 bases, leaving 6 bases not matched to a gene. This CDR3 is built from 14 residues. Here the CDR3 reads CASSYRGWDTEAFF. The CDR3 DNA reads TGTGCCAGCAGTTACAGGGGTTGGGACACTGAAGCTTTCTTT.

The chain is built from TRBV5-8 and TRBJ2-7; 9 bases are a match to TRBD2. Trimming at V came to 4 bases and at J to 7 bases, leaving 12 bases not matched to a gene. The CDR3 contains 15 residues. CDR1 and CDR2 from the germline V gene are SGHTS and YDEGEE. The CDR3 region is CASSKRREGRGEQYF. CDR3 bases: TGTGCCAGCAGCAAGCGGCGGGAGGGCCGAGGTGAGCAGTACTTC.

The rearrangement joins TRBV28 to TRBJ2-7; 7 bases fit TRBD1. The CDR3 runs to 15 residues. J was trimmed by 3 bases and V by 5 bases; bases with no gene match: 10. Germline assignment: CDR1 MDHEN and CDR2 SYDVKM. The CDR3 spells CASSPGTVALYEQYF. CDR3 coding DNA: TGTGCCAGCAGTCCTGGGACAGTGGCCCTCTACGAGCAGTACTTC.

This clonotype was detected many times. The V and J genes are TRBV29-1 and TRBJ1-2, with 9 bases aligning to TRBD1. The germline CDR1 and CDR2 sequences are SQVTM and ANQGSEA. CDR3 length: 12 amino acids. J lost 8 bases, V lost 6 bases, and 7 bases had no gene match. CDR3: CSVLTGGWGYTF. CDR3 sequence (DNA): TGCAGCGTCCTTACAGGGGGCTGGGGCTACACCTTC.

This clonotype occurred many times. The rearrangement joins TRBV6-6 to TRBJ2-5, with a weak D call TRBD2 (7 bases). CDR3 size: 14 residues. Germline values: CDR1 MNHNY, CDR2 SVGAGI (reference sequence). V was cut by 10 bases and J by 1 base, with 16 bases left in between. The CDR3 loop reads CAIAVGGAQETQYF. In nucleotides, the CDR3 is TGTGCCATCGCAGTAGGGGGGGCCCAAGAGACCCAGTACTTC.

This clonotype was found many times. The CDR3 DNA reads as TGTGCCAGCAGCCTTCAGGGGGCGGGGGACACTGAAGCTTTCTTT. This encodes CASSLQGAGDTEAFF. V gene TRBV7-9 combines with J gene TRBJ1-1; 8 nucleotides align to TRBD1. Germline V gene data show CDR1 as SEHNR and CDR2 as FQNEAQ (reference sequence). The CDR3 extends over 15 amino acids. J gave up 3 bases and V 5 bases, and 8 bases lay outside the gene matches.

This clonotype was observed many times. Germline and junction disagree at one end, which may indicate a read error. This rearrangement joins TRBV6-1 to TRBJ1-6; D is ambiguous. The germline V gene encodes CDR1 MNHNS and CDR2 SASEGT. This CDR3 is built from 15 residues. The CDR3 loop is CASRAGSSCNSPLHF. Here the CDR3 DNA reads TGTGCCAGCAGGGCGGGCAGCTCCTGTAATTCACCCCTCCACTTT.

This clonotype was found many times. The J gene is TRBJ2-3, the V gene TRBV7-3; TRBD2 is a possible D gene (7 bases). The V gene's germline CDR1 is SGHTA and CDR2 FQGTGA. Trimming shortened V by 6 bases and J by 2 bases, and 12 bases separated the two germline ends. The CDR3 length is 14 residues. CDR3 in DNA: TGTGCCAGCAGGAAGGGGGGGAACACAGATACGCAGTATTTT. Its protein is CASRKGGNTDTQYF.

Ten or more counts support this clonotype. The gene calls are TRBV14 and TRBJ1-5, with D possibly matching TRBD1 (5 bases). The CDR3 has 14 residues. Trimming pared 4 bases from V and 7 bases from J, leaving 14 bases between. Germline CDR1 reads SGHDN; CDR2 reads FVKESK. CDR3 sequence (DNA): TGTGCCAGCAGCCCCGGGACTCCTAGCCAGCCCCAGCATTTT. It encodes CASSPGTPSQPQHF. Drawing the rest from reference TRBV14 and TRBJ1-5, the complete variable domain is EAGVTQFPSHSVIEKGQTVTLRCDPISGHDNLYWYRRVMGKEIKFLLHFVKESKQDESGMPNNRFLAERTGGTYSTLKVQPAELEDSGVYFCASSPGTPSQPQHFGDGTRLSIL.

This clonotype was seen a handful of times. The chain links TRBV29-1 to TRBJ1-4; D not certain. The germline V gene encodes CDR1 SQVTM and CDR2 ANQGSEA. This CDR3 spans 12 amino acids. Trimming left V 7 bases short and J 4 bases short, with 10 bases between. DNA of the CDR3: TGCAGCGCGGGAGGCGGTAATGAAAAACTGTTTTTT. Translation: CSAGGGNEKLFF.

Many counts were recorded for this clonotype. J is TRBJ1-1 and V is TRBV29-1, with D possibly TRBD1 on 5 matching bases. V lost 6 bases to trimming and J lost 1 base, with 12 bases between them. CDR1 and CDR2 from the germline V gene are SQVTM and ANQGSEA. The CDR3 is made up of 13 amino acids. The CDR3 nucleotides are TGCAGCGTGAAGGGCAGGGCGAACACTGAAGCTTTCTTT. Protein product: CSVKGRANTEAFF.

This clonotype was seen at least ten times. This chain uses TRBV3-1 with TRBJ1-2; 9 bases line up with TRBD1. The CDR3 is 15 residues long. CDR1 is LGHDT and CDR2 is YNNKEL in the germline V gene (reference sequence). V lost 4 bases and J lost 8; bases outside the gene matches: 11. The CDR3 region is CASSPHRQGVNGYTF. The DNA for the CDR3 is TGTGCCAGCAGCCCGCATAGACAGGGGGTGAACGGCTACACCTTC. Variable domain in full (rest from reference TRBV3-1 and TRBJ1-2): DTAVSQTPKYLVTQMGNDKSIKCEQNLGHDTMYWYKQDSKKFLKIMFSYNNKELIINETVPNRFSPKSPDKAHLNLHINSLELGDSAVYFCASSPHRQGVNGYTFGSGTRLTVV.

About this clonotype: This may be a read error, as it is one base from a much larger clone. The V call is TRBV7-9, the J call TRBJ2-1, with 7 bases lining up with TRBD1. Per germline, CDR1 SEHNR and CDR2 FQNEAQ (reference sequence). This CDR3 has 14 amino acids. With 5 bases clipped from V and 9 bases from J, the junction kept 10 bases outside the gene matches. The CDR3 sequence is CASSPSTGCIEQFF. As DNA, the CDR3 is TGTGCCAGCAGCCCATCGACAGGGTGCATTGAGCAGTTCTTC.

Concerning this clonotype: Being one base from a much bigger clone, this may be a read error. The chain has TRBV7-9 and TRBJ2-1; tentative D call: TRBD2 (7 bases). CDR3 length: 15 residues. Per the germline V gene, CDR1 is SEHNR and CDR2 is FQNEAQ (reference sequence). The CDR3 coding sequence is TGTACCAGCAACCGCAGGGGTGTGGGAGGGAATGAGCAGTTCTTC. Encoded protein: CTSNRRGVGGNEQFF.